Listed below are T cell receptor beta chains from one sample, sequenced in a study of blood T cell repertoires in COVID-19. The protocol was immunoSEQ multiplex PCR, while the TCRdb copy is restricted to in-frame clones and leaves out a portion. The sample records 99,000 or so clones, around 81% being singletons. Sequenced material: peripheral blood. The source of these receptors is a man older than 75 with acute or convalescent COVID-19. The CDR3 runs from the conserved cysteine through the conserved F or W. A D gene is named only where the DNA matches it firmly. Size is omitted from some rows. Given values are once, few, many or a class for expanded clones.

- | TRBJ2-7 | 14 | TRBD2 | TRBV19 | CASRGLAGDYEQYF | TGTGCCAGTAGAGGACTAGCGGGAGACTACGAGCAGTACTTC
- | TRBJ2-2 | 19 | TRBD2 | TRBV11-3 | CASSLEGWGAGVRSGELFF | TGTGCCAGCAGCTTAGAGGGTTGGGGAGCGGGAGTTCGGAGTGGGGAGCTGTTTTTT
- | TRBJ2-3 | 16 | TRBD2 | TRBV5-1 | CASSLRLADSTDTQYF | TGCGCCAGCAGCCTCCGACTAGCGGATAGCACAGATACGCAGTATTTT
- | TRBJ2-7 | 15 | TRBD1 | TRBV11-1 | CASSSRQGATYEQYF | TGTGCCAGCAGCTCCCGACAGGGGGCGACGTACGAGCAGTACTTC
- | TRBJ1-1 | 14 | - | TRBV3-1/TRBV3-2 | CASSPLRGSTEAFF | TGTGCCAGCAGCCCACTACGGGGGTCCACTGAAGCTTTCTTT
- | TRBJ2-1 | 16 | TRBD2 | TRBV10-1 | CASSGTGTSGRDEQFF | TGCGCCAGCAGTGGCACCGGGACTAGCGGGAGGGATGAGCAGTTCTTC
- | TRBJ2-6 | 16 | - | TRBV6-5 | CASSYSLSSGANVLTF | TGTGCCAGCAGTTACTCGCTTAGCTCTGGGGCCAACGTCCTGACTTTC
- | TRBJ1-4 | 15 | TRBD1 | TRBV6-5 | CASSFGTGGSEKLFF | TGTGCCAGCAGTTTCGGGACAGGGGGCTCTGAAAAACTGTTTTTT
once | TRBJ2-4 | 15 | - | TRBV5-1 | CASSLGTVAKNIQYF | TGCGCCAGCAGCTTGGGGACAGTAGCCAAAAACATTCAGTACTTC
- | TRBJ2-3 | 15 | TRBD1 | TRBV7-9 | CASSLGTGITDTQYF | TGTGCCAGCAGCTTAGGGACAGGGATCACAGATACGCAGTATTTT
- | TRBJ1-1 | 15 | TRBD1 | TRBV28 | CASTDGQGLGTEAFF | TGTGCCAGCACAGATGGACAGGGACTGGGCACTGAAGCTTTCTTT
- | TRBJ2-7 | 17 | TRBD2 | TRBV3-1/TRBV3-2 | CASSQDQTSGSSYEQYF | TGTGCCAGCAGCCAAGATCAGACTAGCGGGAGCTCCTACGAGCAGTACTTC
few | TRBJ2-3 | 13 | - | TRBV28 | CASSLTGPPTQYF | TGTGCCAGCAGCCTGACAGGCCCGCCTACGCAGTATTTT
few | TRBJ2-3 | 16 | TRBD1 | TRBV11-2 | CASSSRQGPPTDTQYF | TGTGCCAGCAGCTCGCGACAGGGGCCACCCACAGATACGCAGTATTTT
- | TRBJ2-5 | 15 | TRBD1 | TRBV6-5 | CASSTGQGPQETQYF | TGTGCCAGCAGTACGGGACAGGGCCCCCAAGAGACCCAGTACTTC
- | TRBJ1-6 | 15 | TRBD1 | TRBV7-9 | CASSFLGQGDSPLHF | TGTGCCAGCAGCTTTTTGGGACAGGGAGATTCACCCCTCCACTTT
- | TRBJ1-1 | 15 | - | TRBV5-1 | CASSLLGAMNTEAFF | TGCGCCAGCAGCTTGTTGGGGGCTATGAACACTGAAGCTTTCTTT